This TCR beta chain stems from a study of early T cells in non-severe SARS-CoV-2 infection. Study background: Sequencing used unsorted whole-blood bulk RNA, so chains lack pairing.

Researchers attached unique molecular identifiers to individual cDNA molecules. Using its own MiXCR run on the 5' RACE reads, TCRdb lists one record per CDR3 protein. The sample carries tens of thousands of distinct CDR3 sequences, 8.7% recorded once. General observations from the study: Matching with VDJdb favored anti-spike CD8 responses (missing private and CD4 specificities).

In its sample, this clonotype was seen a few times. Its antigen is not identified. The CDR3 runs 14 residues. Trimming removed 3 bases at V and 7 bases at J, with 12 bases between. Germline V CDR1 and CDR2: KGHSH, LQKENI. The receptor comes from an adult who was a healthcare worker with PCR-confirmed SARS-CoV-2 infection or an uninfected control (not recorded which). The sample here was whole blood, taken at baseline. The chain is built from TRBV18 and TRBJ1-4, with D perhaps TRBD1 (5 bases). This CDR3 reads CASSPRQQGEKLFF. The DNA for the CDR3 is TGTGCCAGCTCACCCCGACAGCAAGGTGAAAAACTGTTTTTT.